What follows is one T cell receptor beta chain and its context. Generated by immunoSEQ multiplex PCR, the TCRdb table keeps only in-frame clones and is missing some. The sample contains 45,000 or so clones, approximately 90% of which appear only once. This entry belongs to a study of control samples from healthy donors and cancer patients. The CDR3 runs to 15 residues. Per the germline V gene, CDR1 is MNHEY and CDR2 is SMNVEV (reference sequence). V gave up 4 bases and J gave up 1 base, with 13 bases separating them. J is TRBJ1-1 and V is TRBV27; tentatively, D is TRBD1 (6 bases). Material for sequencing was PBMCs. The receptor comes from a woman in her thirties or forties with head and neck cancer. This chain's CDR3 is CASSSPVDRNTEAFF. The CDR3 DNA sequence: TGTGCCAGCAGTTCTCCCGTGGACAGGAACACTGAAGCTTTCTTT.